This T cell receptor (beta chain) was sequenced in a study of low-dose radiotherapy and immunotherapy resistance in tumors. This clonotype was detected many times. Priming of first-strand cDNA relied on TRAV- and TRBV-specific primers (covering alpha and beta chains). For amplifying TCRs, the PCR ran for approximately 18 cycles with Phusion, which was used together with a constant-region primer and the adapter on the V primers. TCRdb re-called the reads with MiXCR, one entry per CDR3 protein. Counted here are over 55,000 distinct CDR3 sequences, around 30% occurring once; the ten biggest clones make up roughly 10%. The CDR3 covers 14 residues. The V gene end was trimmed by 0 bases and the J gene end by 6 bases; junction bases not matched to a gene: 5. Germline V gene sequence: CDR1 SGHRS, CDR2 YFSETQ. Time point specified: before trial treatment.

This chain uses TRBV5-1 with TRBJ2-7; 8 bases are shared with TRBD1. This receptor was obtained from a female donor with ovarian cancer. The sample here was PBMCs, taken before treatment. CDR3 amino acids: CASSLGQGIGEQYF. The CDR3 DNA reads TGCGCCAGCAGCTTGGGACAGGGGATTGGCGAGCAGTACTTC.